This T cell receptor beta chain emerged from a study of CD8 T cells in Susac syndrome. Study-level results: A relatively small number of individuals underwent TCR sequencing and HLA analysis.

The CDR3 length is 15 residues. Germline V lookup: CDR1 SEHNR, CDR2 FQNEAQ (reference sequence). Germline trimming cut 5 bases from V and 6 bases from J; bases unmatched to any gene: 11. On this clonotype itself: What it recognizes is unknown.

Reverse transcription of 0.5 to 1 ug RNA was performed with random hexamers. Each CDR3 protein gets one entry after TCRdb re-called the immunoSEQ multiplex PCR reads with MiXCR. The table shows some 200,000 distinct CDR3 sequences, with about 93% occurring only once. The sample was CD8+ T cells from PBMCs. The chain joins TRBV7-9 to TRBJ1-2; 8 nucleotides match TRBD1. The TCR originated in a human donor with multiple sclerosis. The CDR3 coding sequence is TGTGCCAGCAGCCCCACGGACAGGGAAGGCCATGGCTACACCTTC. Its protein is CASSPTDREGHGYTF.